One sample yielded the 20 T cell receptor beta chains listed below, sequenced in a study of T cell responses to AZD1222 COVID-19 vaccine. The method was immunoSEQ multiplex PCR; TCRdb's version includes in-frame clones alone and lacks a portion of them. The sample includes 100,000 to 150,000 clones, roughly 91% of them seen just once. The specimen comprised peripheral blood, sampled 28 days after the second AZD1222 dose. These receptors all come from an adult who received the AZD1222 COVID-19 vaccine.

About this clone itself: The identical CDR3 is also encoded by other nucleotide sequences in the sample. This rearrangement joins TRBV28 to TRBJ1-3; D remains unclear. The V and J ends lost 2 bases and 2 bases respectively, with 7 bases between them. The germline V gene has CDR1 MDHEN and CDR2 SYDVKM. The CDR3 runs 14 residues. This CDR3 is CASSLVGPGNTIYF. The CDR3 DNA reads TGTGCCAGCAGTTTAGTAGGACCTGGAAACACCATATATTTT.

As DNA, the CDR3 is TGTGCCAGCAGTTTTCGTCAATACACAGATACGCAGTATTTT. Its protein product is CASSFRQYTDTQYF. V is TRBV27 and J is TRBJ2-3; D gene unclear. Deletions cut 3 bases from V and 2 bases from J, with 9 bases between. This CDR3 has 14 amino acids. The germline V gene encodes CDR1 MNHEY and CDR2 SMNVEV (reference sequence).

This clone has only one observation. The gene calls are TRBV9 and TRBJ1-2, with D maybe TRBD1 (5 bases). Deletions cut 4 bases from V and 9 bases from J, with 22 bases between. CDR3 length: 15 residues. Looked up from germline, CDR1 is SGDLS and CDR2 is YYNGEE. DNA for the CDR3: TGTGCCAGCAGCTCTCCCCCTGGGGCCCTCGGGAGCTACACCTTC. It encodes CASSSPPGALGSYTF.

V gene TRBV5-4 combines with J gene TRBJ1-2; TRBD1 matches at 7 bases. The ends lost 0 bases at V and 5 bases at J; junction bases unmatched: 7. The germline gives CDR1 SGHNT, CDR2 YYREEE (reference sequence). CDR3 length: 15 amino acids. CDR3 DNA: TGTGCCAGCAGCTTGGAGGAGGGGGCGGGTTATGGCTACACCTTC. Encoded protein: CASSLEEGAGYGYTF.

The rearrangement links TRBV13 to TRBJ2-3, with D tentatively TRBD1 (6 bases). The CDR3 is 14 amino acids. Trimming stripped 1 base from V and 1 base from J, with 6 bases between. Looked up from germline, CDR1 is PRHDT and CDR2 is FYEKMQ (reference sequence). Here the CDR3 reads CASSLEGGTDTQYF. For the CDR3, the DNA is TGTGCCAGCAGCTTAGAGGGGGGCACAGATACGCAGTATTTT.

This chain uses TRBV27 with TRBJ1-1; no clear D gene. CDR1 is MNHEY and CDR2 is SMNVEV in the germline V gene (reference sequence). The ends were cut back, 1 base at V and 7 bases at J, with 10 bases in the middle. CDR3 length: 13 residues. The CDR3 sequence: CASSLYPSNEAFF. The DNA for the CDR3 is TGTGCCAGCAGTTTATATCCAAGTAATGAAGCTTTCTTT.

The V call is TRBV5-1, the J call TRBJ2-1; no definite D call. The CDR3 has 13 residues. The germline V and J ends were trimmed by 4 bases and 5 bases, with 10 bases remaining between them. The germline V gene encodes CDR1 SGHRS and CDR2 YFSETQ. For the CDR3, the DNA is TGCGCCAGCAGCATCGGTCAAAACAATGAGCAGTTCTTC. This gives the protein CASSIGQNNEQFF.

This chain connects TRBV29-1 to TRBJ2-6; 11 positions match TRBD1. The CDR3 runs to 20 residues. Trimming cost V 0 bases and J 5 bases; bases outside gene matches: 15. CDR1 is SQVTM and CDR2 is ANQGSEA in the germline V gene. CDR3 loop: CSVEDRGTDRGRFRANVLTF. CDR3 in DNA: TGCAGCGTTGAAGATCGTGGGACGGACAGGGGGCGGTTTAGGGCCAACGTCCTGACTTTC.

The rearrangement uses TRBV28 and TRBJ1-2; D unresolved. Germline CDR1 and CDR2: MDHEN and SYDVKM. The CDR3 covers 12 residues. V lost 2 bases to trimming and J lost 6 bases, with 7 bases between them. CDR3: CASSLGVNGYTF. Written as DNA, the CDR3 is TGTGCCAGCAGTTTAGGTGTGAATGGCTACACCTTC.

This chain links TRBV7-3 with TRBJ2-6; D not resolved. V dropped 3 bases and J dropped 4 bases, with 4 bases sitting between them. CDR3 length: 13 amino acids. Germline CDR1 reads SGHTA; CDR2 reads FQGTGA. CDR3 bases: TGTGCCAGCAGCTTTAAGGGGGCCAACGTCCTGACTTTC. Protein product: CASSFKGANVLTF.

The chain combines TRBV6-5 with TRBJ2-7; 13 nucleotides agree with TRBD2. The CDR3 is 15 amino acids. With V trimmed by 4 bases and J by 5 bases, 5 bases remained unmatched. From germline, CDR1 is MNHEY and CDR2 SVGAGI. Written as DNA, the CDR3 is TGTGCCAGCAGTTCGATCGGACTAGCGGGAGACGAGCAGTACTTC. This codes for CASSSIGLAGDEQYF.

The count of this clone is one. The V gene is TRBV18, the J gene TRBJ2-3; 7 bases map to TRBD1. Germline CDR1 is KGHSH and CDR2 is LQKENI. With 3 bases clipped from V and 1 base from J, the junction kept 1 base outside the gene matches. CDR3 size: 14 residues. The CDR3 reads CASSPGTGTDTQYF. CDR3 nucleotides: TGTGCCAGCTCACCTGGGACAGGCACAGATACGCAGTATTTT.

This clone has only one observation. The J gene is TRBJ2-7, the V gene TRBV15; D is perhaps TRBD1 or TRBD2 (6 bases each). The V gene lost 0 bases and the J gene lost 2 bases, with 8 bases spanning the gap. Looked up from germline, CDR1 is LNHNV and CDR2 is YYDKDF (reference sequence). CDR3 length equals 14 residues. The CDR3 DNA is TGTGCCACCAGCAGAGAGGGGGGCCCCTACGAGCAGTACTTC. The encoded protein is CATSREGGPYEQYF.

V gene TRBV29-1 combines with J gene TRBJ2-7; D call uncertain. The CDR3 covers 10 residues. V lost 6 bases and J lost 7, with 10 bases in between. Germline CDR1 reads SQVTM; CDR2 reads ANQGSEA. The CDR3 here is CSVLVGEQYF. Written as DNA, the CDR3 is TGCAGCGTCCTGGTGGGAGAGCAGTACTTC.

V and J are TRBV6-7 and TRBJ2-4, with D unclear. TRBV6-7 is labeled an ORF, and its function is uncertain. Trimming took 7 bases from V and 0 from J, leaving 13 bases between them. The CDR3 is 15 residues long. This chain's CDR3 is CASKSRILAKNIQYF. In DNA, the CDR3 is TGTGCCAGCAAGTCCAGGATTTTAGCCAAAAACATTCAGTACTTC.

This clone came up once. The rearrangement links TRBV6-4 to TRBJ2-1; the match to TRBD2 covers 12 bases. Germline CDR1 MRHNA, CDR2 SNTAGT. Germline trimming cut 6 bases from V and 9 bases from J; bases unmatched to any gene: 3. CDR3 length equals 13 residues. CDR3 protein: CASSATSGSEQFF. CDR3 bases: TGTGCCAGCAGCGCGACTAGCGGGAGTGAGCAGTTCTTC.

This chain uses TRBV5-6 with TRBJ1-1; TRBD1 might be the D (5 bases). CDR1 and CDR2 from the germline V gene are SGHDT and YYEEEE. Trimming pared 4 bases from V and 5 bases from J, leaving 21 bases between. CDR3 length: 16 amino acids. The DNA of the CDR3 is TGTGCCAGCAGCCCCCCCCCGGGGCATGGAAGAACTGAAGCTTTCTTT. Encoded protein: CASSPPPGHGRTEAFF. Full variable domain (missing parts from reference TRBV5-6 and TRBJ1-1): DAGVTQSPTHLIKTRGQQVTLRCSPKSGHDTVSWYQQALGQGPQFIFQYYEEEERQRGNFPDRFSGHQFPNYSSELNVNALLLGDSALYLCASSPPPGHGRTEAFFGQGTRLTVV.

The chain combines TRBV9 with TRBJ1-1, with D tentatively TRBD1 (5 bases). The germline V and J ends were trimmed by 3 bases and 3 bases, with 12 bases remaining between them. This CDR3 is 14 amino acids long. CDR1 is SGDLS, CDR2 YYNGEE, per germline. The CDR3 loop reads CASSEGRLDTEAFF. DNA of the CDR3: TGTGCCAGCAGCGAGGGACGATTGGACACTGAAGCTTTCTTT.

The chain is built from TRBV4-1 and TRBJ2-5, with D tentatively TRBD2 (5 bases). With 4 bases removed from V and 2 bases from J, the gap between germline ends came to 14 bases. CDR3 size: 15 residues. Germline V CDR1 and CDR2: MGHRA, YSYEKL. The CDR3 loop reads CASSLLTAAQETQYF. Written as DNA, the CDR3 is TGCGCCAGCAGCCTCCTCACAGCGGCTCAAGAGACCCAGTACTTC.

V and J are TRBV6-1 and TRBJ1-5; D not certain. The V end lost 1 base, the J end lost 7 bases, and 11 bases lay between the germline ends. The V gene's germline CDR1 is MNHNS and CDR2 SASEGT. There are 14 residues in the CDR3. The CDR3 coding sequence is TGTGCCAGCAGTGAAGTGGGGAGTGGGCAGCCCCAGCATTTT. Protein: CASSEVGSGQPQHF.